A single sample gave rise to the 8 T cell receptor beta chains below, sequenced in a study of cytomegalovirus exposure and HLA in healthy donors. PCR involved 60 Vbeta and 13 Jbeta primers. Sequencing was performed with immunoSEQ multiplex PCR; in TCRdb, only in-frame clones are kept and a portion is missing. The repertoire holds around 65,000 clones, with over 75% as singletons. Material for sequencing was PBMCs. These receptors were taken from a female donor in good health and CMV-seronegative.

The chain couples TRBV4-1 to TRBJ1-4; D unresolved. With 0 bases removed from V and 8 bases from J, the gap between germline ends came to 7 bases. Germline assignment: CDR1 MGHRA and CDR2 YSYEKL. This CDR3 region has 13 residues. The CDR3 loop is CASSQELEEKLFF. CDR3 nucleotide sequence: TGCGCCAGCAGCCAAGAACTGGAGGAAAAACTGTTTTTT.

The chain links TRBV6-1 to TRBJ2-2, with 7 positions matching TRBD2. CDR1 and CDR2 from the germline V gene are MNHNS and SASEGT. The junction had 4 bases not matched to a gene; V was cut back by 5 bases and J by 1 base. This CDR3 contains 15 residues. The CDR3 is CASSLGGRNTGELFF. CDR3 sequence (DNA): TGTGCCAGCAGTCTTGGCGGGAGGAACACCGGGGAGCTGTTTTTT.

This clone was seen a few times. The V gene is TRBV4-2, the J gene TRBJ2-7, with D possibly matching TRBD1 (5 bases). Germline V lookup: CDR1 LGHNA, CDR2 YNFKEQ. Trimming took off 0 bases at V and 0 bases at J, with 9 bases between the two ends. CDR3 length: 15 residues. The CDR3 DNA follows: TGTGCCAGCAGCCAAGAAACAGGAAGCTCCTACGAGCAGTACTTC. This codes for CASSQETGSSYEQYF.

The chain couples TRBV11-1 to TRBJ1-1; TRBD1 matches at 7 bases. Germline CDR1 reads SGHAT; CDR2 reads FQDESV (reference sequence). V shed 6 bases, J shed 1 base, and the junction held 8 bases outside the gene matches. The CDR3 consists of 15 residues. CDR3 sequence reads: CASSYTGTANTEAFF. In DNA form, the CDR3 reads TGTGCCAGCAGTTACACCGGGACAGCGAACACTGAAGCTTTCTTT.

V usage is TRBV9 and J usage is TRBJ2-3; 7 positions agree with TRBD2. The CDR3 loop spans 14 amino acids. Germline values: CDR1 SGDLS, CDR2 YYNGEE. The J segment lost 3 bases and the V segment lost 3 bases, leaving 4 bases of the junction unmatched. CDR3 residues: CASSDGGSTDTQYF. CDR3 DNA: TGTGCCAGCAGCGACGGCGGGAGTACAGATACGCAGTATTTT.

This clone occurred once. This chain joins TRBV28 and TRBJ2-2; D unclear. Trimming shortened V by 5 bases and J by 0 bases, and 10 bases separated the two germline ends. Germline CDR1 and CDR2: MDHEN and SYDVKM. The CDR3 covers 15 residues. CDR3 in amino acids: CASSKPGTNTGELFF. The CDR3 nucleotides are TGTGCCAGCAGTAAACCCGGTACGAACACCGGGGAGCTGTTTTTT.

The V call is TRBV27, the J call TRBJ2-3; 7 bases fit TRBD2. Unmatched junction bases numbered 12, after V lost 5 bases and J lost 4 bases. The CDR3 is 16 residues long. Germline V gene sequence: CDR1 MNHEY, CDR2 SMNVEV (reference sequence). The CDR3 DNA follows: TGTGCCAGCAGTCCGCTGGTTAGCGGGTACTCAGATACGCAGTATTTT. This translates into CASSPLVSGYSDTQYF.

This rearrangement joins TRBV5-1 to TRBJ2-1; D perhaps matches TRBD2 (5 bases). Germline loops: CDR1 SGHRS, CDR2 YFSETQ. The length of the CDR3 is 16 residues. V lost 0 bases to trimming and J lost 4 bases, with 14 bases between them. The CDR3 sequence: CASSLDYPGNYNEQFF. The CDR3 DNA reads as TGCGCCAGCAGCTTGGACTACCCCGGGAATTACAATGAGCAGTTCTTC.